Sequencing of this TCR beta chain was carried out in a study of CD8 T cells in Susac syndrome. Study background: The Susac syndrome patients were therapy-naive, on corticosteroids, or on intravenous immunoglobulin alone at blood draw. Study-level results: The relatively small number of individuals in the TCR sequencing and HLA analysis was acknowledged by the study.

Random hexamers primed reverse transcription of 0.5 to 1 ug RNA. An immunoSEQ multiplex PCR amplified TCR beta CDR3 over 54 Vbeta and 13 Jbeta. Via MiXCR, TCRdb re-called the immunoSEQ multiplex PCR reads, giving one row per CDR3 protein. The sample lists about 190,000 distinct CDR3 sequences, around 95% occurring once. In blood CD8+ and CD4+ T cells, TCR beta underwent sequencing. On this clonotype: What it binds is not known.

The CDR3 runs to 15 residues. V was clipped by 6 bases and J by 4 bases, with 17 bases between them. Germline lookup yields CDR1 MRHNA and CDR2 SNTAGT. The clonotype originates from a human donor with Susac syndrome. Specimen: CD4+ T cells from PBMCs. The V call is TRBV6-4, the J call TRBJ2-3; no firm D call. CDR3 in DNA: TGTGCCAGCAGCCTCGACAAGGGTGGAGCAGATACGCAGTATTTT. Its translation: CASSLDKGGADTQYF.